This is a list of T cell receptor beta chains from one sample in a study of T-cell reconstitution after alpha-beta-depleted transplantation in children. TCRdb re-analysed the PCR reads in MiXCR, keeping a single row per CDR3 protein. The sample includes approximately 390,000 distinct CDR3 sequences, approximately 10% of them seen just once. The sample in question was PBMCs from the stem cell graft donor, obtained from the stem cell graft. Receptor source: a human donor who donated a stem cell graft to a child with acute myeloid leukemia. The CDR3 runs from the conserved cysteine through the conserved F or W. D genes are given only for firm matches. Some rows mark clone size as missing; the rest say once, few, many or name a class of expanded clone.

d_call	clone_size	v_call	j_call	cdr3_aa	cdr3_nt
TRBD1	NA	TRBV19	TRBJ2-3	CASSITGGTGDTDTQYF	TGTGCCAGTAGTATCACAGGGGGGACAGGGGACACAGATACGCAGTATTTT
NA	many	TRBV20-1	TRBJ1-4	CSARDRREGEKLFF	TGCAGTGCTAGAGATCGCAGGGAGGGAGAAAAACTGTTTTTT
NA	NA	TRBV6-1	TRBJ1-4	CASSEGGLEKLFF	TGTGCCAGCAGTGAAGGAGGGCTTGAAAAATTGTTTTTT
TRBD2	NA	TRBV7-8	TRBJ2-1	CASSFLSRGGGEQFF	TGTGCCAGCAGCTTTTTATCGCGGGGGGGCGGTGAGCAGTTCTTC
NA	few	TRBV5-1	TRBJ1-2	CASSEGGYGYTF	TGCGCCAGCAGCGAGGGGGGTTATGGCTACACCTTC
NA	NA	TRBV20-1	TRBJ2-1	CSASGGPVDNEQFF	TGCAGTGCTAGCGGGGGCCCCGTGGACAATGAGCAGTTCTTC
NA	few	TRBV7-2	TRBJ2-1	CASSPDRLGSGEQFF	TGTGCCAGCAGCCCTGACCGACTCGGATCGGGTGAGCAGTTCTTC
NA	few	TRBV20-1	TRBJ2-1	CSARVALPNEQFF	TGCAGTGCTAGAGTGGCTTTGCCCAATGAGCAGTTCTTC
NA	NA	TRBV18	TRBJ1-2	CASSPQQENYGYTF	TGTGCCAGCTCACCGCAACAGGAGAACTATGGCTACACCTTC
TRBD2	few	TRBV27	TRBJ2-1	CASSPRSRAGGGNEQFF	TGTGCCAGCAGTCCTCGGTCCCGAGCGGGAGGCGGCAATGAGCAGTTCTTC
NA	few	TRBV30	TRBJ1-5	CAWSPGGNQPQHF	TGTGCCTGGAGTCCGGGAGGCAATCAGCCCCAGCATTTT
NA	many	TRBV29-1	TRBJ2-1	CSVESFGQSYNEQFF	TGCAGCGTTGAGAGCTTTGGACAGTCTTACAATGAGCAGTTCTTC
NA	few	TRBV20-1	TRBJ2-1	CSASLGIGSYNEQFF	TGCAGTGCTAGTCTTGGGATCGGCTCCTACAATGAGCAGTTCTTC
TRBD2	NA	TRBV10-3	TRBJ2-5	CAIRARLAGGEETQYF	TGTGCCATCAGGGCCAGACTAGCGGGAGGCGAAGAGACCCAGTACTTC
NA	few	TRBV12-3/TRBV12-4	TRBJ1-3	CASSLRAGFGNTIYF	TGTGCCAGCAGTTTACGGGCAGGGTTCGGAAACACCATATATTTT
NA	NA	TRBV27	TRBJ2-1	CASSLGTVDYNEQFF	TGTGCCAGCAGTTTGGGGACTGTGGACTACAATGAGCAGTTCTTC
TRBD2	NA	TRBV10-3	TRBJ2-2	CAIDRTSGAGELFF	TGTGCCATCGACCGGACTAGCGGGGCTGGGGAGCTGTTTTTT
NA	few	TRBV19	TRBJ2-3	CASSIRAKDTQYF	TGTGCCAGTAGTATAAGGGCGAAAGATACGCAGTATTTT
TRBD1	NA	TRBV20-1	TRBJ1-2	CSGKTGGGYGYTF	TGCAGTGGCAAGACAGGGGGAGGCTATGGCTACACCTTC
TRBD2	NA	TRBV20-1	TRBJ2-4	CSARGLAGRIIQYF	TGCAGTGCCCGGGGACTAGCGGGAAGGATCATTCAGTACTTC
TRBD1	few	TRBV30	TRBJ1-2	CAWKIQGNYGYTF	TGTGCCTGGAAAATACAGGGGAACTATGGCTACACCTTC
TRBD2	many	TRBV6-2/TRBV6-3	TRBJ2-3	CASSSGLAEHTDTQYF	TGTGCCAGCAGTTCTGGACTAGCAGAACACACAGATACGCAGTATTTT
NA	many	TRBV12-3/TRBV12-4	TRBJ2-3	CASSLTGGVDTQYF	TGTGCCAGCAGTTTGACCGGAGGAGTGGATACGCAGTATTTT
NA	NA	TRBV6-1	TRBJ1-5	CASSARQHQHQPQHF	TGTGCCAGCAGTGCCCGACAGCACCAACATCAGCCCCAGCATTTT
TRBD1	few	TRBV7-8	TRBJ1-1	CASSWNRGRAFF	TGTGCCAGCAGCTGGAACAGGGGGAGGGCTTTCTTT
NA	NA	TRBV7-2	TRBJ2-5	CASSTPSGGMETQYF	TGTGCCAGCAGCACCCCATCGGGGGGCATGGAGACCCAGTACTTC
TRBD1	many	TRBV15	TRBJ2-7	CATSPRTGEDYEQYF	TGTGCCACCAGCCCGCGGACAGGGGAAGACTACGAGCAGTACTTC
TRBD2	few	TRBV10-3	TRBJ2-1	CAITKTSGGTEQFF	TGTGCCATCACCAAGACTAGCGGGGGGACCGAGCAGTTCTTC
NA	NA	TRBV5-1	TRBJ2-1	CASSMDPQPYNEQFF	TGCGCCAGCAGCATGGACCCCCAACCCTACAATGAGCAGTTCTTC
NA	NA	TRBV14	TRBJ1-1	CASSQTLAGTEAFF	TGTGCCAGCAGCCAAACGCTGGCGGGCACTGAAGCTTTCTTT
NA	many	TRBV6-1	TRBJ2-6	CASSRPMGSGANVLTF	TGTGCCAGCAGTAGGCCCATGGGATCTGGGGCCAACGTCCTGACTTTC
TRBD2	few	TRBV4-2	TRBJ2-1	CASSQEVTSGSWNEQFF	TGTGCCAGCAGCCAAGAGGTAACTAGCGGGAGTTGGAATGAGCAGTTCTTC
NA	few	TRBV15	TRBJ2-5	CATSRDTGPQETQYF	TGTGCCACCAGCAGAGATACAGGACCCCAAGAGACCCAGTACTTC
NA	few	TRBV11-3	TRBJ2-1	CASSLSGINNEQFF	TGTGCCAGCAGCTTATCCGGGATCAACAATGAGCAGTTCTTC
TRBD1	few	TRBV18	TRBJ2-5	CASLTGEETQYF	TGTGCCAGCTTGACAGGGGAAGAGACCCAGTACTTC
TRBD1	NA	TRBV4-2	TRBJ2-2	CASSQERRQGAVGELFF	TGTGCCAGCAGCCAAGAGCGGAGACAGGGAGCCGTCGGGGAGCTGTTTTTT
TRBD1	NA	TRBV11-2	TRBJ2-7	CASSLGQGFREQYF	TGTGCCAGCAGCTTAGGACAGGGGTTCCGGGAGCAGTACTTC
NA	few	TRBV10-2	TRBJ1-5	CASTAGYSNQPQHF	TGCGCCAGCACCGCTGGCTATAGCAATCAGCCCCAGCATTTT
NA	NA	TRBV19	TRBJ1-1	CASSILGLYTEAFF	TGTGCCAGTAGTATTTTGGGCCTCTACACTGAAGCTTTCTTT
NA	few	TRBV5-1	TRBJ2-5	CASSPELQTQYF	TGCGCCAGCAGCCCTGAGTTGCAGACCCAGTACTTC
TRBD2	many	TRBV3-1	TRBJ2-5	CATAGDQETQYF	TGTGCCACCGCGGGGGACCAAGAGACCCAGTACTTC
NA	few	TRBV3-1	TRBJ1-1	CASSRAGGGEAFF	TGTGCCAGCAGCCGAGCGGGTGGTGGTGAAGCTTTCTTT
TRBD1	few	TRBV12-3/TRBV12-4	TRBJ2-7	CASSPRDRGYEQYF	TGTGCCAGCAGTCCACGGGACAGGGGCTACGAGCAGTACTTC
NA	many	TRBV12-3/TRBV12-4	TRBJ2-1	CASSLVPGTYNEQFF	TGTGCCAGCAGTTTAGTCCCGGGGACGTACAATGAGCAGTTCTTC
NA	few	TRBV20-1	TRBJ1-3	CSARDPASGNTIYF	TGCAGTGCTAGAGATCCGGCTTCCGGAAACACCATATATTTT
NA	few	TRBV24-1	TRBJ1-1	CATSDLIGVRNTEAFF	TGTGCCACCAGTGATTTGATTGGGGTACGGAACACTGAAGCTTTCTTT
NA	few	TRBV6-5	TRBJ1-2	CASSLRDTNGYTF	TGTGCCAGCAGTCTGCGGGACACAAATGGCTACACCTTC
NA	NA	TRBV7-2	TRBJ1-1	CASSSDSSEAFF	TGTGCCAGCAGCTCAGACAGCTCTGAAGCTTTCTTT
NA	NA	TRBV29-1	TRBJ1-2	CSVDQTGANYGYTF	TGCAGCGTTGACCAAACAGGCGCTAACTATGGCTACACCTTC
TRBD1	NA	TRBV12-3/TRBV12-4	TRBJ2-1	CASADRGSSSYNEQFF	TGTGCCAGCGCCGACAGGGGGTCGAGCTCCTACAATGAGCAGTTCTTC
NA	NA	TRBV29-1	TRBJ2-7	CSVEGLGRSSYEQYF	TGCAGCGTGGAGGGTTTAGGGCGGAGCTCCTACGAGCAGTACTTC
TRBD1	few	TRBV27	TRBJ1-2	CASSSPRGEDGYTF	TGTGCCAGCAGTTCCCCCAGGGGGGAGGATGGCTACACCTTC
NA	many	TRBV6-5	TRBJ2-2	CASSYSNRAYTGELFF	TGTGCCAGCAGTTACTCGAACCGGGCCTACACCGGGGAGCTGTTTTTT
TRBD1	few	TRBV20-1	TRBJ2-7	CSALGQGPRGEQYF	TGCAGTGCTCTAGGACAGGGCCCTCGTGGGGAGCAGTACTTC
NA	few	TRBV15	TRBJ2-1	CATSRDLGRDLGNEQFF	TGTGCCACCAGCAGAGATCTGGGGCGGGACTTAGGCAATGAGCAGTTCTTC